These 8 T cell receptor beta chains were sequenced from one sample in a study of cytomegalovirus exposure and HLA in healthy donors. A multiplex PCR was run with 60 Vbeta primers and 13 Jbeta primers. The assay was immunoSEQ multiplex PCR, and TCRdb's table has in-frame clones only and misses some. The sample lists under 200,000 clones, about three quarters seen once, with over 2% in the top ten. The sample consisted of PBMCs. The receptors were gathered from a woman aged 40 to 49 in good health and CMV-seropositive.

The rearrangement links TRBV5-4 to TRBJ2-3, with TRBD2 matching 9 bases. Germline CDR1 and CDR2: SGHNT and YYREEE (reference sequence). The CDR3 is 16 residues long. The trim removed 0 bases at V and 7 bases at J, leaving 9 bases unmatched. The CDR3 loop is CASSLDAGGVLNTQYF. In DNA form, the CDR3 reads TGTGCCAGCAGCTTGGATGCGGGGGGGGTCCTAAATACGCAGTATTTT.

The V gene is TRBV29-1, the J gene TRBJ1-2; 7 positions match TRBD1. CDR3 length: 14 amino acids. Unmatched junction bases numbered 14, after V lost 6 bases and J lost 7 bases. Germline CDR1 is SQVTM and CDR2 is ANQGSEA. The chain's CDR3 is CSVSHETGVGGYTF. DNA for the CDR3: TGCAGCGTATCTCACGAAACAGGGGTTGGTGGCTACACCTTC.

This CDR3 is CAWSVLRTEGGYTF. CDR3 nucleotides: TGTGCCTGGAGTGTACTAAGGACAGAAGGTGGCTACACCTTC. The chain carries TRBV30 and TRBJ1-2; the D gene is possibly TRBD1 (6 bases). V was trimmed by 0 bases and J by 7 bases, leaving 15 bases between them. Looked up from germline, CDR1 is GTSNPN and CDR2 is SVGIG (reference sequence). The CDR3 sequence is 14 residues long.

The chain couples TRBV10-1 to TRBJ2-1; TRBD1 matches 9 bases. Per the germline V gene, CDR1 is WNHNN and CDR2 is SYGVQD (reference sequence). The CDR3 extends over 15 amino acids. V lost 6 bases, J lost 7 bases, and 10 bases stayed unmatched. CDR3 sequence (DNA): TGCGCCAGCAGCGGGGGAAGGGACAGGGTTAATGAGCAGTTCTTC. Protein sequence: CASSGGRDRVNEQFF.

The genes are TRBV7-8 and TRBJ2-3; D unclear. The length of the CDR3 is 15 residues. The V end was cut by 1 base, the J end by 6 bases, with 14 bases between. The germline V gene has CDR1 SGHVS and CDR2 FQNEAQ. The CDR3 region is CASSLVRVVGDTQYF. The CDR3 bases are TGTGCCAGCAGCTTAGTCCGAGTCGTCGGGGATACGCAGTATTTT.

V gene TRBV6-6 combines with J gene TRBJ2-1; TRBD2 agrees at 10 bases. Germline CDR1 reads MNHNY; CDR2 reads SVGAGI (reference sequence). Trimming removed 2 bases from V and 10 bases from J; junction bases left unmatched: 8. The CDR3 runs 15 residues. CDR3 sequence: CASSYRGLALWEQFF. CDR3 nucleotides: TGTGCCAGCAGTTACAGGGGACTAGCGCTGTGGGAGCAGTTCTTC.

The chain has TRBV10-3 and TRBJ2-5; tentatively, D is TRBD1 (6 bases). Trimming removed 0 bases from V and 2 bases from J, with 10 bases in between. The CDR3 consists of 15 residues. Germline CDR1 and CDR2: ENHRY and SYGVKD. The CDR3: CAISESTGSQETQYF. The CDR3 coding sequence is TGTGCCATCAGTGAGTCGACAGGCAGTCAAGAGACCCAGTACTTC.

This chain uses TRBV6-5 with TRBJ2-3; 8 nucleotides align to TRBD1. Germline V CDR1 and CDR2: MNHEY, SVGAGI. The CDR3 length is 14 residues. V lost 5 bases, J lost 2 bases, and 3 bases stayed unmatched. The CDR3 nucleotides are TGTGCCAGCAGTGGACAGGGCTTCACAGATACGCAGTATTTT. Amino acid sequence: CASSGQGFTDTQYF.